Sequencing of this TCR beta chain was carried out in a study of blood T cell repertoires in COVID-19. Study-level background: Material from acute and convalescent COVID-19 was sourced from the United States, Italy and Spain.

V trimming: 5 bases; J trimming: 4 bases; junction bases outside the gene matches: 8. This CDR3 is 16 amino acids long. Germline V gene data show CDR1 as MDHEN and CDR2 as SYDVKM. Assay: immunoSEQ multiplex PCR; the TCRdb copy retains only in-frame clones and omits some. The sample carries under 250,000 clones, roughly 82% recorded once. This receptor was taken from a man in his forties or fifties with active or convalescent COVID-19. Sequencing was done on a sample of peripheral blood. The V gene is TRBV28, the J gene TRBJ1-5; 10 bases agree with TRBD1. CDR3 amino acids: CASSPPGQGFNQPQHF. In DNA form, the CDR3 reads TGTGCCAGCAGTCCACCGGGACAGGGGTTTAATCAGCCCCAGCATTTT.